This TCR beta chain was obtained from a study of blood T cell repertoires in COVID-19. About the study: Some COVID-19 samples were acute and others convalescent; all came from the United States, Italy and Spain. The cDNA or gDNA used as material had been derived from T cells, B-cell-depleted T cells, or PBMCs.

Study processing details: Amplification from reference gene primers served as the basis for estimated nucleated cell counts. TCRdb's copy holds only in-frame clones and misses some; the assay was immunoSEQ multiplex PCR. Clone size and the V and J calls come from that table; the DNA yielded D and trimming. The data hold about 58,000 clones, with about 91% observed a single time. Sample: peripheral blood. The clonotype comes from a woman aged 60-75 years with active COVID-19.

CDR3 sequence (DNA): TGCGCCAGCAGCGTGGGACAGGAGAGATACAATGAGCAGTTCTTC. As protein: CASSVGQERYNEQFF. V usage is TRBV5-1 and J usage is TRBJ2-1, with 8 bases identical to TRBD1. Germline V gives CDR1 SGHRS, CDR2 YFSETQ. There are 15 residues in the CDR3. Trimming at V came to 4 bases and at J to 4 bases, leaving 7 bases not matched to a gene. Drawing the rest from reference TRBV5-1 and TRBJ2-1, the complete variable domain is KAGVTQTPRYLIKTRGQQVTLSCSPISGHRSVSWYQQTPGQGLQFLFEYFSETQRNKGNFPGRFSGRQFSNSRSEMNVSTLELGDSALYLCASSVGQERYNEQFFGPGTRLTVL.